This T cell receptor beta chain was observed in a study of STAT5B mutations in CD4+ large granular lymphocyte leukemia. In the case of this clone: What it binds is not known.

The V gene lost 3 bases and the J gene lost 4 bases, with 12 bases spanning the gap. The CDR3 runs to 14 residues. Germline CDR1 is SEHNR and CDR2 is FQNEAQ (reference sequence). Study observations and caveats: Top patient clones used TRBV06 genes more often: 8/27 versus 2/35 in controls.

This table comes from immunoSEQ multiplex PCR, and its TCRdb copy is limited to in-frame clones, with some not included. The table includes about 21,000 clones, roughly 65% detected once. The sample comprised CD4+ T cells from blood buffy coats. The source of this sequence is a human donor in good health. The gene calls are TRBV7-9 and TRBJ1-2; D is possibly TRBD1 (6 bases). The CDR3 DNA follows: TGTGCCAGCAGCTTCCCAGGGGCTCTCTATGGCTACACCTTC. It translates to CASSFPGALYGYTF. The variable domain in full, completed from reference TRBV7-9 and TRBJ1-2, reads DTGVSQNPRHKITKRGQNVTFRCDPISEHNRLYWYRQTLGQGPEFLTYFQNEAQLEKSRLLSDRFSAERPKGSFSTLEIQRTEQGDSAMYLCASSFPGALYGYTFGSGTRLTVV.